The rows below give T cell receptor beta chains drawn from one sample of a study of T cell responses to AZD1222 COVID-19 vaccine. Sequencing used immunoSEQ multiplex PCR; TCRdb keeps in-frame clones, though not all of them. The sample has tens of thousands of clones, approximately 83% seen once. The sequences come from peripheral blood, collected on day 0 of AZD1222 vaccination. The receptors derive from an adult in good health. Both conserved end residues are part of each CDR3. D genes are given only for firm matches. Clone size appears in some rows only: once, few, many, or a class for an expanded clone.

clone size	J gene	V gene	D gene	CDR3 protein	CDR3 DNA
.	TRBJ2-2	TRBV7-2	.	CASRSPSRLESGELFF	TGTGCCAGCAGGTCCCCTTCCAGGTTGGAATCCGGGGAGCTGTTTTTT
.	TRBJ1-5	TRBV5-1	.	CASSLEAGNQPQHF	TGCGCCAGCAGCTTGGAGGCAGGCAATCAGCCCCAGCATTTT
.	TRBJ2-1	TRBV3-1/TRBV3-2	TRBD1	CASSQDRVSEQFF	TGTGCCAGCAGCCAGGACAGGGTTAGCGAGCAGTTCTTC
once	TRBJ2-7	TRBV19	.	CASSIDPAGPYEQYF	TGTGCCAGTAGTATAGATCCCGCGGGCCCCTACGAGCAGTACTTC
.	TRBJ2-7	TRBV6-6	TRBD1	CASSTRDRGHEQYF	TGTGCCAGCAGTACCCGGGACAGGGGGCACGAGCAGTACTTC
.	TRBJ2-6	TRBV30	TRBD1	CALNVQGAGGANVLTF	TGTGCCTTAAATGTTCAGGGGGCGGGTGGGGCCAACGTCCTGACTTTC
medium-sized	TRBJ2-2	TRBV7-6	TRBD2	CASSGIGGAINTGELFF	TGTGCCAGCAGCGGAATCGGGGGGGCCATCAACACCGGGGAGCTGTTTTTT
.	TRBJ1-6	TRBV23-1	TRBD1	CAAPDRGESPLHF	TGCGCCGCACCGGACAGGGGAGAGTCACCCCTCCACTTT
.	TRBJ2-1	TRBV27	.	CASSRQAYNEQFF	TGTGCCAGCAGTCGACAGGCATACAATGAGCAGTTCTTC
.	TRBJ2-2	TRBV2	.	CASLMGPLGELFF	TGTGCCAGCTTGATGGGCCCGCTCGGGGAGCTGTTTTTT
.	TRBJ2-5	TRBV6-5	.	CASRPGESHRETQYF	TGTGCCAGCAGGCCTGGGGAGTCCCATAGAGAGACCCAGTACTTC
once	TRBJ2-7	TRBV3-1/TRBV3-2	TRBD2	CASGGGPGEQYF	TGTGCCAGCGGGGGAGGGCCTGGCGAGCAGTACTTC
few	TRBJ1-1	TRBV29-1	.	CSVVGGATEAFF	TGCAGCGTTGTTGGAGGGGCCACTGAAGCTTTCTTT
.	TRBJ2-1	TRBV19	TRBD2	CASSISLAGGYNEQFF	TGTGCCAGTAGTATAAGTCTAGCGGGGGGGTACAATGAGCAGTTCTTC
.	TRBJ1-1	TRBV30	.	CAWSVLGLGTEAFF	TGTGCCTGGAGTGTGCTGGGGCTTGGCACTGAAGCTTTCTTT
.	TRBJ1-3	TRBV7-9	.	CAPRPHDSTSGNTIYF	TGTGCCCCCCGGCCCCACGATAGTACCTCTGGAAACACCATATATTTT
.	TRBJ1-2	TRBV2	TRBD1	CASSDRGGMSYGYTF	TGTGCCAGCAGTGATCGAGGGGGCATGAGCTATGGCTACACCTTC
.	TRBJ1-6	TRBV5-1	.	CASSWGASDSPLHF	TGCGCCAGCAGCTGGGGGGCCTCTGATTCACCCCTCCACTTT
.	TRBJ2-1	TRBV5-4	TRBD2	CASSSGTSGLYNEQFF	TGTGCCAGCAGCTCTGGGACTAGCGGGTTATACAATGAGCAGTTCTTC
.	TRBJ2-5	TRBV5-5	.	CASSWGFMHDETQYF	TGTGCCAGCAGCTGGGGCTTCATGCACGACGAGACCCAGTACTTC
.	TRBJ2-7	TRBV6-5	TRBD1	CASRGGQGASYEQYF	TGTGCCAGCAGGGGGGGACAGGGGGCTTCCTACGAGCAGTACTTC
once	TRBJ1-5	TRBV28	TRBD1	CASSLGQGSNQPQHF	TGTGCCAGCAGTTTGGGACAGGGCAGCAATCAGCCCCAGCATTTT
.	TRBJ2-5	TRBV5-1	TRBD2	CASSPGGGPGETQYF	TGCGCCAGCAGCCCGGGAGGGGGGCCGGGAGAGACCCAGTACTTC
.	TRBJ2-2	TRBV5-6	.	CASSSQGNTGELFF	TGTGCCAGCAGCTCACAGGGGAACACCGGGGAGCTGTTTTTT
.	TRBJ1-5	TRBV30	TRBD1	CAWSHTGVGQPQHF	TGTGCCTGGAGTCATACAGGGGTAGGACAGCCCCAGCATTTT
few	TRBJ2-7	TRBV7-6	TRBD2	CASSGDLAGDPDEQYF	TGTGCCAGCAGCGGGGACTTAGCGGGAGATCCTGACGAGCAGTACTTC
.	TRBJ2-5	TRBV7-2	.	CASSLVWGVDKETQYF	TGTGCCAGCAGCTTAGTCTGGGGGGTTGATAAAGAGACCCAGTACTTC
.	TRBJ1-6	TRBV28	.	CASSAGPGKSSYNSPLHF	TGTGCCAGCTCGGCCGGTCCAGGGAAGAGCTCCTATAATTCACCCCTCCACTTT
.	TRBJ2-3	TRBV2	.	CASSVMEIVQYF	TGTGCCAGCAGTGTAATGGAGATTGTGCAGTATTTT
.	TRBJ2-2	TRBV19	.	CASSMALANTGELFF	TGTGCCAGTAGTATGGCGTTGGCGAACACCGGGGAGCTGTTTTTT
.	TRBJ2-1	TRBV6-5	TRBD2	CASQREGSYNEQFF	TGTGCCAGCCAGCGGGAGGGTTCCTACAATGAGCAGTTCTTC
.	TRBJ1-1	TRBV11-2	.	CASSMGWPGVNTEAFF	TGTGCCAGCAGCATGGGGTGGCCTGGTGTGAACACTGAAGCTTTCTTT
once	TRBJ2-7	TRBV27	.	CASSLSKGSEQYF	TGTGCCAGCAGTTTATCAAAGGGTTCCGAGCAGTACTTC
.	TRBJ1-3	TRBV6-5	TRBD1	CASRAGTGALNTIYF	TGTGCCAGCAGGGCAGGGACAGGGGCCCTTAACACCATATATTTT
.	TRBJ2-4	TRBV4-3	.	CASSQEWTSNIQYF	TGCGCCAGCAGCCAAGAATGGACCAGCAACATTCAGTACTTC
.	TRBJ2-1	TRBV18	TRBD2	CASSPPSSGGEQFF	TGTGCCAGCTCACCACCGTCTAGCGGGGGGGAGCAGTTCTTC
.	TRBJ1-4	TRBV6-5	.	CASSYRVTNEKLFF	TGTGCCAGCAGTTACAGGGTGACTAATGAAAAACTGTTTTTT
.	TRBJ2-1	TRBV1	.	CTSSQRGTSGTDNEQFF	TGCACCAGCAGCCAGAGGGGGACTAGCGGGACTGACAATGAGCAGTTCTTC
.	TRBJ2-7	TRBV6-5	.	CASSPDGAWGYEQYF	TGTGCCAGCAGTCCCGACGGAGCTTGGGGCTACGAGCAGTACTTC
.	TRBJ1-2	TRBV19	.	CASSIAQGGAGYTF	TGTGCCAGTAGTATAGCACAGGGAGGAGCCGGCTACACCTTC
.	TRBJ2-2	TRBV21-1	.	CASSNRTPPDGGELFF	TGTGCCAGCAGCAACAGGACCCCGCCGGATGGCGGGGAGCTGTTTTTT
.	TRBJ2-7	TRBV21-1	.	CASRLGRGYEQYF	TGTGCCAGCAGATTAGGCAGGGGGTACGAGCAGTACTTC
.	TRBJ1-1	TRBV3-1/TRBV3-2	TRBD1	CASSQVPGGTEAFF	TGTGCCAGCAGCCAAGTACCAGGGGGCACTGAAGCTTTCTTT
.	TRBJ1-4	TRBV28	TRBD1	CATSGGGREKLFF	TGTGCCACCTCAGGGGGCGGGCGAGAAAAACTGTTTTTT
.	TRBJ1-2	TRBV4-3	.	CASSQGLEGNYGYTF	TGCGCCAGCAGCCAAGGCCTCGAGGGAAACTATGGCTACACCTTC
once	TRBJ2-1	TRBV5-1	.	CASSLWGPNEQFF	TGCGCCAGCAGCTTGTGGGGGCCCAATGAGCAGTTCTTC
once	TRBJ2-3	TRBV3-1/TRBV3-2	TRBD2	CASTPQRGTDTQYF	TGTGCCAGCACCCCCCAGCGGGGGACAGATACGCAGTATTTT
.	TRBJ1-2	TRBV19	.	CASSISQLSLGGYTF	TGTGCCAGTAGTATATCGCAACTCTCCCTCGGTGGCTACACCTTC
.	TRBJ2-1	TRBV11-3	TRBD2	CASSLRPSGGGLYNEQFF	TGTGCCAGCAGCTTGAGACCTAGCGGGGGGGGTCTATACAATGAGCAGTTCTTC
.	TRBJ2-7	TRBV7-9	TRBD1	CASSHPGQGREQYF	TGTGCCAGCAGCCATCCGGGACAGGGTCGCGAGCAGTACTTC
.	TRBJ2-1	TRBV5-4	TRBD2	CASSFGLAGGPGEQFF	TGTGCCAGCAGCTTCGGACTAGCGGGAGGGCCAGGTGAGCAGTTCTTC
.	TRBJ1-6	TRBV6-2/TRBV6-3	.	CASSQSPGITSPLHF	TGTGCCAGCAGCCAATCCCCCGGGATTACTTCACCCCTCCACTTT
.	TRBJ1-4	TRBV11-2	TRBD1	CASSLALQGAGEKLFF	TGTGCCAGCAGCTTAGCCCTACAGGGGGCAGGGGAAAAACTGTTTTTT
.	TRBJ2-3	TRBV6-5	.	CASNDGDTQYF	TGTGCCAGCAACGATGGAGATACGCAGTATTTT
.	TRBJ1-6	TRBV4-3	TRBD1	CASSQGPGQGLNSPLHF	TGCGCCAGCAGCCAAGGACCGGGACAGGGTCTTAATTCACCCCTCCACTTT
.	TRBJ2-5	TRBV9	TRBD2	CASSVQPGGGETQYF	TGTGCCAGCAGCGTACAACCTGGGGGGGGAGAGACCCAGTACTTC
.	TRBJ2-1	TRBV28	TRBD1	CASIFTGGRYNEQFF	TGTGCCAGCATTTTCACAGGGGGCAGGTACAATGAGCAGTTCTTC